Shown below are 3 T cell receptor beta chains from a single sample sequenced in a study of blood T cell repertoires in COVID-19. Using immunoSEQ multiplex PCR, the repertoire was profiled, and TCRdb retains in-frame clones only, with some absent. The sample yields about 240,000 clones, around 85% seen once. The source material was peripheral blood. The receptors come from a man between 50 and 59 years old with COVID-19, enrolled during active disease.

The chain combines TRBV6-2 or TRBV6-3 with TRBJ2-2; 13 positions agree with TRBD2. The CDR3 extends over 18 amino acids. Germline V gene data show CDR1 as MNHEY and CDR2 as SVGEGT. Trimming took 2 bases from V and 5 from J; bases not matched to a gene: 8. The chain's CDR3 is CASSYPTSGGALTGELFF. As DNA, the CDR3 is TGTGCCAGCAGTTACCCAACTAGCGGGGGGGCGTTGACCGGGGAGCTGTTTTTT.

This chain connects TRBV7-9 to TRBJ1-4, with 9 bases that match TRBD1. CDR1 is SEHNR, CDR2 FQNEAQ, per germline (reference sequence). CDR3 length: 14 residues. V trimming: 6 bases; J trimming: 5 bases; junction bases outside the gene matches: 4. CDR3 sequence (DNA): TGTGCCAGCAGACGGGACAGGGCGAATGAAAAACTGTTTTTT. Translating gives CASRRDRANEKLFF. Together with reference TRBV7-9 and TRBJ1-4, the CDR3 gives the full variable domain: DTGVSQNPRHKITKRGQNVTFRCDPISEHNRLYWYRQTLGQGPEFLTYFQNEAQLEKSRLLSDRFSAERPKGSFSTLEIQRTEQGDSAMYLCASRRDRANEKLFFGSGTQLSVL.

This chain connects TRBV5-1 to TRBJ2-1; 7 bases agree with TRBD1. This CDR3 comprises 15 residues. From germline, CDR1 is SGHRS and CDR2 YFSETQ. The V segment lost 4 bases and the J segment 7 bases; nucleotides outside the gene matches: 11. CDR3 residues: CASSRTGVEFNEQFF. The CDR3 bases are TGCGCCAGCAGCCGAACAGGGGTCGAGTTTAATGAGCAGTTCTTC.